The clone carrying this T cell receptor beta chain was seen repeatedly, ten times or more. What it binds is unknown. Unique molecular identifier tags were affixed to discrete cDNA molecules. Using its own MiXCR run on the 5' RACE reads, TCRdb lists one record per CDR3 protein. The data show tens of thousands of distinct CDR3 sequences, more than 12% seen once. This entry comes from a study of early T cells in non-severe SARS-CoV-2 infection. Study details: Sequenced bulk RNA came from whole blood that was unsorted, and chains were unpaired. Study-wide findings and caveats: Using VDJdb, the matching emphasized anti-spike CD8 responses while missing private and CD4 specificities.

This TCR came from an adult who was a healthcare worker with PCR-confirmed SARS-CoV-2 infection or an uninfected control (not recorded which). Sequenced here: whole blood, sampled at baseline.

CDR3 DNA sequence: TGTGCCAGCAGGGGGCCAGATAATTCACCCCTCCACTTT. Translation: CASRGPDNSPLHF. The chain is built from TRBV3-1 and TRBJ1-6; D possibly corresponds to TRBD1 (5 bases). Germline V lookup: CDR1 LGHDT, CDR2 YNNKEL (reference sequence). With 6 bases removed from V and 5 bases from J, the gap between germline ends came to 8 bases. The CDR3 covers 13 residues.